The 12 T cell receptor beta chains presented below share a single source sample, sequenced in a study of OX40 agonist ivuxolimab in advanced cancers. The assay was immunoSEQ multiplex PCR, and TCRdb's table has in-frame clones only and misses some. The table shows approximately 82,000 clones, with 80% to 90% occurring only once. Sequenced here: CD4+ or CD8+ T cells sorted from blood, sampled in a trial of the OX40 agonist ivuxolimab. These receptor sequences come from an adult with an advanced solid tumor such as melanoma, head and neck, liver or kidney cancer.

The V and J genes are TRBV7-2 and TRBJ2-7; no firm D call. V lost 6 bases and J lost 4, with 4 bases in between. CDR1 and CDR2 (germline): SGHTA, FQGNSA. The CDR3 has 10 amino acids. The CDR3 sequence is CASSEYEQYF. In nucleotides, the CDR3 is TGTGCCAGCAGTGAGTACGAGCAGTACTTC.

This chain uses TRBV15 with TRBJ2-7; 8 bases agree with TRBD1. The CDR3 spans 15 residues. CDR1 is LNHNV, CDR2 YYDKDF, per germline (reference sequence). V shed 1 base and J 2 bases; nucleotides not matched to a gene: 4. The CDR3 DNA follows: TGTGCCACCAGCAGAGGTGGGACAGGAACCTACGAGCAGTACTTC. Translating it yields CATSRGGTGTYEQYF.

This chain joins TRBV30 and TRBJ2-1; 12 bases map to TRBD2. With 2 bases clipped from V and 5 bases from J, the junction kept 7 bases outside the gene matches. The CDR3 has 16 residues. Germline CDR1 is GTSNPN and CDR2 is SVGIG (reference sequence). The CDR3 sequence is CAWSPTSGSGNNEQFF. The CDR3 DNA reads TGTGCCTGGAGTCCGACTAGCGGGAGCGGAAACAATGAGCAGTTCTTC.

The gene calls are TRBV5-1 and TRBJ2-7; perhaps TRBD1 as D (7 bases). This CDR3 comprises 15 residues. Germline values: CDR1 SGHRS, CDR2 YFSETQ. V lost 6 bases and J 1 base, leaving 17 bases between the germline ends. CDR3 protein: CASTPGGTASYEQYF. The CDR3 region has the DNA TGCGCCAGCACCCCAGGGGGGACAGCTTCCTACGAGCAGTACTTC.

J is TRBJ1-1 and V is TRBV11-2; D call uncertain. Germline V gives CDR1 SGHAT, CDR2 FQNNGV. The CDR3 runs 13 residues. V lost 5 bases to trimming and J lost 1 base, with 8 bases between them. CDR3 residues: CASSLVGNTEAFF. In DNA form, the CDR3 reads TGTGCCAGCAGCCTAGTCGGGAACACTGAAGCTTTCTTT.

This chain links TRBV5-1 with TRBJ2-1; no reliable D call. CDR1 and CDR2 from the germline V gene are SGHRS and YFSETQ. The CDR3 length is 16 residues. Trimming removed 0 bases from V and 4 bases from J, with 14 bases in between. CDR3 sequence (DNA): TGCGCCAGCAGCTTGGCCCCGGGTTCTATATACAATGAGCAGTTCTTC. It yields the protein CASSLAPGSIYNEQFF.

The J gene is TRBJ2-3, the V gene TRBV12-5; D remains ambiguous. Germline V gives CDR1 LGHNT, CDR2 FRNRAP. The CDR3 is 11 amino acids. V dropped 7 bases and J dropped 6 bases, with 8 bases sitting between them. In DNA form, the CDR3 reads TGTGCTAGTGTTTCCGGGGATACGCAGTATTTT. Amino acid sequence: CASVSGDTQYF.

This rearrangement joins TRBV19 to TRBJ2-5; 9 bases match TRBD1. The CDR3 totals 16 residues. The junction had 10 bases not matched to a gene; V was cut back by 5 bases and J by 3 bases. CDR1 and CDR2 (germline): LNHDA, SQIVND (reference sequence). The CDR3 loop reads CASSPQTGGRKETQYF. DNA of the CDR3: TGTGCCAGTAGTCCCCAGACAGGGGGTAGGAAAGAGACCCAGTACTTC. The full variable domain, its missing parts supplied by reference TRBV19 and TRBJ2-5, is DGGITQSPKYLFRKEGQNVTLSCEQNLNHDAMYWYRQDPGQGLRLIYYSQIVNDFQKGDIAEGYSVSREKKESFPLTVTSAQKNPTAFYLCASSPQTGGRKETQYFGPGTRLLVL.

The J gene is TRBJ2-3, the V gene TRBV18, with no clear D. CDR1 is KGHSH and CDR2 is LQKENI in the germline V gene. Trimming took 3 bases from V and 3 from J, leaving 7 bases between them. CDR3 length: 13 amino acids. The DNA for the CDR3 is TGTGCCAGCTCACCGATCGGAACAGATACGCAGTATTTT. Translated: CASSPIGTDTQYF.

The rearrangement uses TRBV5-4 and TRBJ1-2, with no clear D. The V and J ends lost 0 bases and 3 bases respectively, with 9 bases between them. Germline V gene data show CDR1 as SGHNT and CDR2 as YYREEE (reference sequence). CDR3 length equals 14 residues. CDR3 bases: TGTGCCAGCAGCTTGGCCGGCACCTACTATGGCTACACCTTC. This gives the protein CASSLAGTYYGYTF.

This chain's CDR3 is CATSRRPRRGNTEAFF. The CDR3 coding sequence is TGTGCCACCAGCAGACGTCCTAGGAGAGGGAACACTGAAGCTTTCTTT. This chain links TRBV15 with TRBJ1-1, with unresolved D. Trimming pared 2 bases from V and 1 base from J, leaving 14 bases between. CDR1 and CDR2 from the germline V gene are LNHNV and YYDKDF (reference sequence). CDR3 length: 16 residues. The variable domain in full, with the rest retrieved from reference TRBV15 and TRBJ1-1, is DAMVIQNPRYQVTQFGKPVTLSCSQTLNHNVMYWYQQKSSQAPKLLFHYYDKDFNNEADTPDNFQSRRPNTSFCFLDIRSPGLGDTAMYLCATSRRPRRGNTEAFFGQGTRLTVV.

The rearrangement links TRBV30 to TRBJ2-2; D is possibly TRBD1 (6 bases). The germline V gene encodes CDR1 GTSNPN and CDR2 SVGIG (reference sequence). There are 11 residues in the CDR3. This chain's CDR3 is CALQGTGELFF. Written as DNA, the CDR3 is TGTGCTTTGCAGGGGACCGGGGAGCTGTTTTTT.